The clone carrying this TCR beta chain is labeled as medium-sized. Its matching antigen is unknown. The PCR template was genomic DNA. A primer set of 30 forward and 13 reverse primers amplified the CDR3. TCRdb analysed the multiplex PCR reads with MiXCR anew, one entry per CDR3 protein. The data hold 270,000 or so distinct CDR3 sequences, with around 50% observed a single time. These data belong to a study of type 1 and type 2 diabetes patients. Study-wide context: CD4+ or CD8+ T cells were positively selected from PBMCs with microbeads. General study findings and limits: Groups were not age- or gender-matched, which may bias interpretation.

The CDR3 contains 14 residues. Germline V gene data show CDR1 as MDHEN and CDR2 as SYDVKM. The ends lost 6 bases at V and 2 bases at J; junction bases unmatched: 5. The TCR originated in a young man with type 2 diabetes. The chain is built from TRBV28 and TRBJ1-2; 8 nucleotides match TRBD1. Sequenced material: peripheral blood mononuclear cells (PBMCs). The CDR3 nucleotides are TGTGCCAGCAGGCGACAGGGGACAAACTATGGCTACACCTTC. Translation: CASRRQGTNYGYTF.